This passage covers 10 T cell receptor beta chains from one sample sequenced in a study of T cell responses to AZD1222 COVID-19 vaccine. Sequencing used immunoSEQ multiplex PCR; TCRdb keeps in-frame clones, though not all of them. The repertoire holds over 150,000 clones, with 75% to 90% as singletons. Here the sequenced sample was peripheral blood, taken on day 0 of AZD1222 vaccination. Receptors originate from an adult in good health.

The chain is built from TRBV5-1 and TRBJ1-2; maybe TRBD1 (5 bases). The germline V gene has CDR1 SGHRS and CDR2 YFSETQ. Trimming pared 4 bases from V and 3 bases from J, leaving 13 bases between. The CDR3 length is 14 residues. The CDR3 is CASSTGAGDYGYTF. CDR3 DNA sequence: TGCGCCAGCAGCACCGGGGCGGGCGACTATGGCTACACCTTC.

The chain uses TRBV18 and TRBJ1-2; 8 bases align to TRBD1. V shed 4 bases and J 3 bases; nucleotides not matched to a gene: 7. The germline V gene encodes CDR1 KGHSH and CDR2 LQKENI. CDR3 length equals 15 residues. CDR3 DNA sequence: TGTGCCAGCTCACGATCGACAGGGGAGGACTATGGCTACACCTTC. Its translation is CASSRSTGEDYGYTF. The full variable domain, rest sourced from reference TRBV18 and TRBJ1-2, is NAGVMQNPRHLVRRRGQEARLRCSPMKGHSHVYWYRQLPEEGLKFMVYLQKENIIDESGMPKERFSAEFPKEGPSILRIQQVVRGDSAAYFCASSRSTGEDYGYTFGSGTRLTVV.

CDR3 bases: TGTGCCACCAGCAGGGACAGTCACACCGGGGAGCTGTTTTTT. Translation gives CATSRDSHTGELFF. The genes are TRBV15 and TRBJ2-2; D is possibly TRBD1 (6 bases). The V end was cut by 3 bases, the J end by 3 bases, with 8 bases between. Germline assignment: CDR1 LNHNV and CDR2 YYDKDF (reference sequence). The CDR3 totals 14 residues.

V is TRBV10-3 and J is TRBJ1-5; 7 nucleotides line up with TRBD1. Germline CDR1 reads ENHRY; CDR2 reads SYGVKD. V lost 10 bases to trimming and J lost 1 base; unmatched junction nucleotides: 4. The CDR3 spans 13 residues. Written as DNA, the CDR3 is TGTGCCAGCGGACAGGAGAGCAATCAGCCCCAGCATTTT. This encodes CASGQESNQPQHF.

This rearrangement joins TRBV6-5 to TRBJ1-6, with D perhaps matching TRBD1 (6 bases). CDR3 length: 15 amino acids. The ends were cut back, 2 bases at V and 9 bases at J, with 14 bases in the middle. Germline values: CDR1 MNHEY, CDR2 SVGAGI. The CDR3 DNA reads TGTGCCAGCAGTTACGGGGGGCACGGTATTTCACCCCTCCACTTT. It yields the protein CASSYGGHGISPLHF.

This chain's CDR3 is CASSQDGNQPQHF. CDR3 in DNA: TGCGCCAGCAGCCAAGATGGGAATCAGCCCCAGCATTTT. This chain connects TRBV4-3 to TRBJ1-5; D uncertain. Germline V gene lookup returns CDR1 LGHNA and CDR2 YSLEER. V was clipped by 0 bases and J by 4 bases, with 4 bases between them. The CDR3 length is 13 residues.

The chain's CDR3 is CASSLVRQGVLLSANEQFF. The CDR3 nucleotides read TGTGCCAGCAGCTTAGTTCGGCAGGGGGTATTATTGTCGGCCAATGAGCAGTTCTTC. This sequence joins TRBV7-2 and TRBJ2-1, with 7 bases that match TRBD1. V lost 1 base to trimming and J lost 6 bases; unmatched junction nucleotides: 18. This CDR3 comprises 19 residues. The germline V gene encodes CDR1 SGHTA and CDR2 FQGNSA.

J is TRBJ2-7 and V is TRBV2, with D uncertain. Between the trimmed V and J ends, which lost 6 bases and 3 bases, there was a span of 12 bases. In germline, CDR1 is SNHLY, CDR2 FYNNEI. The CDR3 length is 13 residues. The CDR3 loop reads CASSVYRIYEQYF. The CDR3 DNA reads as TGTGCCAGCAGCGTCTACAGAATCTACGAGCAGTACTTC.

The chain joins TRBV5-1 to TRBJ1-2; 8 bases match TRBD1. Per germline, CDR1 SGHRS and CDR2 YFSETQ. The CDR3 is 17 amino acids. V shed 1 base and J 2 bases; nucleotides not matched to a gene: 10. CDR3 amino acids: CASSLHLGQGRNYGYTF. The CDR3 nucleotides are TGCGCCAGCAGCTTGCATCTAGGACAGGGACGAAACTATGGCTACACCTTC.

This clone has just one count. The J gene is TRBJ1-1, the V gene TRBV19; 8 nucleotides align to TRBD1. This CDR3 is built from 16 residues. Germline V CDR1 and CDR2: LNHDA, SQIVND (reference sequence). The V segment lost 6 bases and the J segment 3 bases; nucleotides outside the gene matches: 12. The CDR3 DNA reads TGTGCCAGTAGATACCGGGACAGGACGTCGGACACTGAAGCTTTCTTT. It codes for CASRYRDRTSDTEAFF. The entire variable domain, with the rest obtained from reference TRBV19 and TRBJ1-1, is as follows: DGGITQSPKYLFRKEGQNVTLSCEQNLNHDAMYWYRQDPGQGLRLIYYSQIVNDFQKGDIAEGYSVSREKKESFPLTVTSAQKNPTAFYLCASRYRDRTSDTEAFFGQGTRLTVV.